The 5 T cell receptor beta chains below were found in one sample sequenced in a study of regulatory T cells in long-lasting Graves disease. Time point: newly diagnosed GD, antithyroid drugs for less than 3 months. Construction of the TCR library relied on RNA isolated from PBMCs. With iRepertoire HTBI primers and Arm-PCR of CDR3 regions, TCR beta libraries were built. TCRdb re-analysed the multiplex PCR reads in MiXCR, keeping a single row per CDR3 protein. Among 500,000 or so distinct CDR3 sequences listed, under 20% were seen once. These data were also reused for a study on T cells in Graves' hyperthyroidism and ophthalmopathy.

The sample consisted of peripheral blood mononuclear cells (PBMCs), taken at new diagnosis, from a patient treated with antithyroid drugs. The source of these receptors is a man in his forties or fifties with Graves disease.

This clonotype was seen repeatedly, ten times or more. V usage is TRBV15 and J usage is TRBJ2-3, with a possible D match to TRBD2 (6 bases). Trimming took off 5 bases at V and 4 bases at J, with 19 bases between the two ends. Germline V lookup: CDR1 LNHNV, CDR2 YYDKDF (reference sequence). The CDR3 contains 16 residues. The CDR3 nucleotides read TGTGCCACCAGCTCCCAGCGGGTGGGGAAGTCAGATACGCAGTATTTT. Amino acid sequence: CATSSQRVGKSDTQYF.

This clonotype was counted at least ten times. J is TRBJ1-4 and V is TRBV11-2; tentative D call: TRBD1 (6 bases). From germline, CDR1 is SGHAT and CDR2 FQNNGV. The V end was cut by 5 bases, the J end by 12 bases, with 16 bases between. This CDR3 is built from 13 residues. The CDR3 DNA is TGTGCCAGCAGCCGCCAACCAGGGGTGGAACTGTTTTTT. This sequence encodes CASSRQPGVELFF.

This clonotype was found many times. The CDR3 protein is CSASTLAASSYNEQFF. CDR3 DNA: TGCAGTGCTAGTACCCTAGCAGCTAGCTCCTACAATGAGCAGTTCTTC. The V and J genes are TRBV20-1 and TRBJ2-1; tentatively, D is TRBD2 (5 bases). The germline V gene encodes CDR1 DFQATT and CDR2 SNEGSKA (reference sequence). The CDR3 sequence is 16 residues long. Between the trimmed V and J ends, which lost 3 bases and 0 bases, there was a span of 15 bases.

This clonotype was observed at least ten times. The chain uses TRBV28 and TRBJ2-7; maybe TRBD2 (6 bases). Deletions cut 2 bases from V and 0 bases from J, with 11 bases between. In germline, CDR1 is MDHEN, CDR2 SYDVKM. This CDR3 has 15 residues. This CDR3 reads CASSLLGTGSYEQYF. The CDR3 nucleotides read TGTGCCAGCAGTTTACTCGGGACTGGCTCCTACGAGCAGTACTTC. Full variable domain (outside the CDR3, taken from reference TRBV28 and TRBJ2-7): DVKVTQSSRYLVKRTGEKVFLECVQDMDHENMFWYRQDPGLGLRLIYFSYDVKMKEKGDIPEGYSVSREKKERFSLILESASTNQTSMYLCASSLLGTGSYEQYFGPGTRLTVT.

This clonotype was picked up a small number of times. The rearrangement uses TRBV20-1 and TRBJ1-5; 11 bases fit TRBD1. CDR1 is DFQATT and CDR2 is SNEGSKA in the germline V gene (reference sequence). V was clipped by 5 bases and J by 7 bases; unmatched bases: 10. This CDR3 is built from 15 residues. CDR3: CSASRTGGSGQPQHF. The CDR3 region has the DNA TGCAGTGCTTCAAGGACAGGGGGCTCGGGGCAGCCCCAGCATTTT.